This T cell receptor (beta chain) was sequenced for a study of CD8+ T cells in alopecia areata (dated by TCRdb to the late 2010s). About the investigation overall: Treated patients were enrolled in an open-label pilot trial of oral tofacitinib at 5 to 10 mg twice daily for moderate-to-severe alopecia areata. Tofacitinib was administered for 6 to 18 months, and 6 months of follow-up off drug were then conducted to assess delayed response and recurrence. The SALT score, which quantifies the percentage of affected scalp surface area, was used to measure disease severity in treated patients. The study used high-throughput TCRbeta sequencing to examine T cell clonal expansion in alopecia areata, in both the C3H/HeJ mouse model and human patients. Scalp tissue and sorted CD4+ and CD8+ peripheral blood T cells from patchy and totalis/universalis alopecia areata patients and from healthy controls were covered by human TCRbeta sequencing. Biopsies were taken from tofacitinib-treated patients at baseline and at 4 and 24 weeks of treatment, and a later scalp biopsy was taken in several of the tofacitinib-treated patients. Scalp clonality was compared across normal scalp (n=4), patchy alopecia areata scalp (n=8), and alopecia totalis/universalis scalp (n=8). RNA was extracted with the PAXgene miRNA kit for fixed scalp, the miRNeasy kit for PBMCs, and the RNeasy kit for mouse skin. immunoSEQ multiplex PCR using 35 Vbeta forward primers and 13 Jbeta reverse primers was used to amplify TCRbeta CDR3 regions. Study-wide findings and limitations: Lesional scalp, especially in alopecia totalis/universalis, showed higher clonality and more expanded CD8+ clones than normal scalp, suggesting antigenic drive. Unlike mouse skin, where gammadelta T cells dominate, normal human skin contains resident alphabeta T cells that get sequenced too, which complicates analysis of the scalp TCR repertoire. Tofacitinib significantly lowered scalp clonality and the number of expanded CD8+ clones among the top 100 scalp clones. Many expanded lesional clones persisted in scalp and blood during tofacitinib treatment, which may partly explain relapse after stopping treatment. Shared TCR sequences between patients were less evident than in mice, which may be partly attributable to HLA diversity in the patient population. The treated cohort was small, with a single nonresponder, so links between baseline CD8+ expansion and response need larger studies.

With regard to this clone: Its cognate antigen has yet to be identified. Within one base of it there is no much larger clone, and no base qualities were kept.

The time point label corresponds to: less than five weeks on oral tofacitinib. According to the study, the label for this sample's treatment or condition signals: oral pan-JAK inhibitor, 5-10 mg twice daily. Lesional scalp punch biopsies and peripheral blood were collected from alopecia areata patients. After PBMCs were isolated by density centrifugation and stained for CD3, CD4 and CD8, a FACSAria was used to sort CD4+ and CD8+ T cells. Libraries were prepared through the immunoSEQ multiplex PCR assay. RNA was extracted from all samples and reverse transcribed into cDNA as template for TCR sequencing. SuperScript III was used for first-strand cDNA synthesis, primed with a 2:1 mix of oligo-dT and random hexamers. A synthetic immune receptor repertoire was used to assess amplification bias, and residual bias was removed computationally. Per the source publication's procedure: Raw reads were preprocessed to remove errors, and CDR3 was defined according to IMGT conventions as the region from the conserved cysteine to phenylalanine. Clonality was computed by normalizing Shannon entropy by log2 of the number of productive unique TCRs and subtracting the result from 1. Whether each scalp clone was CD4 or CD8 was inferred by checking scalp TCRbeta sequences against the CD4 and CD8 repertoires from sorted blood. The source is immuneACCESS, and TCRdb retained only in-frame sequences with V and J called. Part of the clones is not carried over; for the studies checked, unresolved V genes explain less than half of this, and the remainder is unexplained. That table gives V, J and clone size, and the DNA gave D and trimming. The sample yields about 70,000 clones; 29% were counted once. 15% of the sample belongs to the ten largest clones.

V is pared back by 6 bases and J by 6 bases, with 10 bases lying between the germline termini. From its cysteine to its phenylalanine, the CDR3 spans 12 amino acids. Here the CDR3 DNA is all that survives: 36 bases in frame from base 1. CDR1 and CDR2 (MNHEY, SMNVEV) derive from the germline V gene (reference sequence). The sequencing here drew on CD8+ T cells sorted from blood, taken at week 4, from a patient treated with tofacitinib. The sequence was collected from a human donor with alopecia areata. The V and J segments used are TRBV27 and TRBJ2-3; the D gene is not confidently resolved. The CDR3 has the sequence CASRTQLDTQYF. The nucleotides are TGTGCCAGCAGGACCCAGTTGGATACGCAGTATTTT.